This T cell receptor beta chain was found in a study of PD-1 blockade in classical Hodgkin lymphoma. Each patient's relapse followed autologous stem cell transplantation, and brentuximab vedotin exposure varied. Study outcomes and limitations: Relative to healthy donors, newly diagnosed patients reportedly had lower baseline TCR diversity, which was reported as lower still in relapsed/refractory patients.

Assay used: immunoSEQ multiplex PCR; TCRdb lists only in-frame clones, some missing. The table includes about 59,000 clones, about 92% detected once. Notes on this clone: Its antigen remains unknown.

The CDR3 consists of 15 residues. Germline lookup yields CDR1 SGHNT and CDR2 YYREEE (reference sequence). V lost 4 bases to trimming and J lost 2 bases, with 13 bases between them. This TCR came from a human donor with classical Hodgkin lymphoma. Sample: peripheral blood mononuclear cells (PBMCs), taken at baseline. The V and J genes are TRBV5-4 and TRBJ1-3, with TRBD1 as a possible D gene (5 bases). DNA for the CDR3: TGTGCCAGCAGCAAGGGGCGCGTCCCTGGAAACACCATATATTTT. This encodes CASSKGRVPGNTIYF.